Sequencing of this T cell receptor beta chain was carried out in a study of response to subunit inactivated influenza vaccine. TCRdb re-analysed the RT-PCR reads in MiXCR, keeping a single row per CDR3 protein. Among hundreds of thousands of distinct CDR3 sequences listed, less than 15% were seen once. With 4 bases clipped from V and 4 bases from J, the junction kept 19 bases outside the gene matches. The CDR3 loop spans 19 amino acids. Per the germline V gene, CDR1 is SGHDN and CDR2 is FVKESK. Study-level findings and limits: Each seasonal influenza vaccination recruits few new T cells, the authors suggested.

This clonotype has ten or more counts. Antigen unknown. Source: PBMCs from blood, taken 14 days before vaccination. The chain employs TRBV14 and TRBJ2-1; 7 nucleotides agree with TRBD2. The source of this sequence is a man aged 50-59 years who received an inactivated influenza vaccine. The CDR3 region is CASSRYFSPSGPFYNEQFF. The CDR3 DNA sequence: TGTGCCAGCAGCCGCTACTTCTCCCCTAGCGGACCCTTTTACAATGAGCAGTTCTTC.